Shown below are 20 T cell receptor beta chains from a single sample sequenced in a study of T-cell reconstitution after alpha-beta-depleted transplantation in children. Unique molecular identifiers tagged the TCRbeta library. Each CDR3 protein gets one entry after TCRdb re-called the PCR reads with MiXCR. The table includes approximately 400,000 distinct CDR3 sequences, roughly 11% detected once. The sample in question was PBMCs from the stem cell graft donor, obtained from the stem cell graft. These receptors came from a human donor who donated a stem cell graft to a child with acute myeloid leukemia.

This clonotype was observed a few times. This chain joins TRBV7-9 and TRBJ1-2; tentative D call: TRBD1 (5 bases). Germline CDR1 and CDR2: SEHNR and FQNEAQ (reference sequence). This CDR3 region has 14 residues. Trimming pared 5 bases from V and 2 bases from J, leaving 12 bases between. The CDR3 spells CASSPGGGNYGYTF. Here the CDR3 DNA reads TGTGCCAGCAGCCCGGGGGGAGGGAACTATGGCTACACCTTC.

This clonotype was counted a few times. The chain links TRBV7-2 to TRBJ2-1; 9 bases line up with TRBD2. V was clipped by 5 bases and J by 0 bases; unmatched bases: 5. Germline V gene lookup returns CDR1 SGHTA and CDR2 FQGNSA. This CDR3 has 16 residues. The CDR3 loop reads CASSNRLAVSYNEQFF. CDR3 bases: TGTGCCAGCAGCAACAGACTAGCGGTCTCCTACAATGAGCAGTTCTTC. Full variable domain (rest looked up from reference TRBV7-2 and TRBJ2-1): GAGVSQSPSNKVTEKGKDVELRCDPISGHTALYWYRQSLGQGLEFLIYFQGNSAPDKSGLPSDRFSAERTGGSVSTLTIQRTQQEDSAVYLCASSNRLAVSYNEQFFGPGTRLTVL.

V usage is TRBV7-3 and J usage is TRBJ2-3; D perhaps matches TRBD1 (7 bases). CDR1 is SGHTA, CDR2 FQGTGA, per germline. V was trimmed by 3 bases and J by 2 bases, leaving 12 bases between them. There are 15 residues in the CDR3. Written as DNA, the CDR3 is TGTGCCAGCAGCTTTCAGGGGGGAAACACAGATACGCAGTATTTT. Translated, it gives CASSFQGGNTDTQYF.

In this sample, this clonotype turned up a few times. A clone one base away is much larger, so this may be a read error. This chain connects TRBV5-5 to TRBJ2-3; TRBD2 matches 16 bases. This CDR3 region has 16 residues. The ends lost 4 bases at V and 7 bases at J; junction bases unmatched: 6. Germline V CDR1 and CDR2: SGHKS, YYEKEE (reference sequence). This CDR3 is CASSPGTSGGAHTQYF. The CDR3 DNA sequence: TGTGCCAGCAGCCCCGGGACTAGCGGGGGGGCCCATACGCAGTATTTT.

Ten or more counts support this clonotype. The rearrangement joins TRBV4-1 to TRBJ1-5; no definite D call. The CDR3 totals 15 residues. The germline CDR1 and CDR2 sequences are MGHRA and YSYEKL. V was clipped by 0 bases and J by 4 bases, with 10 bases between them. CDR3 amino acids: CASSQESGRNQPQHF. The CDR3 coding sequence is TGCGCCAGCAGCCAAGAAAGCGGTCGGAATCAGCCCCAGCATTTT.

The V and J genes are TRBV20-1 and TRBJ1-6; TRBD1 might be the D (6 bases). The length of the CDR3 is 14 residues. Trimming shortened V by 6 bases and J by 7 bases, and 16 bases separated the two germline ends. Germline V gives CDR1 DFQATT, CDR2 SNEGSKA (reference sequence). CDR3 DNA: TGCAGTGCCGCACAGGGTGACGGGAATTCACCCCTCCACTTT. It is translated as CSAAQGDGNSPLHF.

The sample holds a few counts of this clonotype. This chain links TRBV14 with TRBJ2-7; D possibly corresponds to TRBD1 (6 bases). Germline loops: CDR1 SGHDN, CDR2 FVKESK. The CDR3 is 14 residues long. The ends were cut back, 2 bases at V and 0 bases at J, with 8 bases in the middle. Written as DNA, the CDR3 is TGTGCCAGCAGCCAAACAGGGATCTCCTACGAGCAGTACTTC. Protein: CASSQTGISYEQYF.

V usage is TRBV20-1 and J usage is TRBJ2-2; the D gene is possibly TRBD1 (6 bases). Trimming stripped 1 base from V and 6 bases from J, with 9 bases between. The CDR3 length is 13 residues. CDR1 is DFQATT and CDR2 is SNEGSKA in the germline V gene (reference sequence). The CDR3 region is CSARGQGPGELFF. DNA for the CDR3: TGCAGTGCTAGAGGCCAGGGGCCCGGGGAGCTGTTTTTT.

This clonotype has a count of ten or more. This chain links TRBV10-3 with TRBJ2-1; 7 nucleotides align to TRBD2. The V gene's germline CDR1 is ENHRY and CDR2 SYGVKD. The ends lost 5 bases at V and 5 bases at J; junction bases unmatched: 3. The CDR3 covers 13 residues. The chain's CDR3 is CAISTSEDNEQFF. In nucleotides, the CDR3 is TGTGCCATCAGTACTAGCGAAGACAATGAGCAGTTCTTC.

This clonotype was recorded a few times. This chain links TRBV20-1 with TRBJ2-3; D gene ambiguous. Germline V gives CDR1 DFQATT, CDR2 SNEGSKA (reference sequence). There are 12 residues in the CDR3. Trimming removed 7 bases from V and 5 bases from J, with 13 bases in between. The CDR3 region has the DNA TGCAGTGGAATATGGGATGTAGATACGCAGTATTTT. It yields the protein CSGIWDVDTQYF.

The V call is TRBV7-8, the J call TRBJ2-6; 7 bases are a match to TRBD1. Germline CDR1 SGHVS, CDR2 FQNEAQ. This CDR3 has 19 amino acids. V trimming: 4 bases; J trimming: 0 bases; junction bases outside the gene matches: 12. Here the CDR3 reads CASSSPRTGILSGANVLTF. The CDR3 DNA reads TGTGCCAGCAGCTCACCGAGGACAGGAATTCTCTCTGGGGCCAACGTCCTGACTTTC.

The sample holds many counts of this clonotype. The chain employs TRBV5-1 and TRBJ2-2; D not resolved. Germline CDR1 SGHRS, CDR2 YFSETQ. The CDR3 consists of 14 residues. The ends were cut back, 0 bases at V and 4 bases at J, with 7 bases in the middle. CDR3 region: CASSLESRTGELFF. The CDR3 nucleotides read TGCGCCAGCAGCTTGGAAAGCCGCACCGGGGAGCTGTTTTTT.

The J gene is TRBJ1-2, the V gene TRBV5-1, with D perhaps matching TRBD1 (6 bases). The germline V gene encodes CDR1 SGHRS and CDR2 YFSETQ. Trimming removed 1 base at V and 4 bases at J, with 14 bases between. CDR3 length: 15 amino acids. CDR3 bases: TGCGCCAGCAGCTTGACCCCGACAGGCCCCTATGGCTACACCTTC. This gives the protein CASSLTPTGPYGYTF. Together with reference TRBV5-1 and TRBJ1-2, the CDR3 gives the full variable domain: KAGVTQTPRYLIKTRGQQVTLSCSPISGHRSVSWYQQTPGQGLQFLFEYFSETQRNKGNFPGRFSGRQFSNSRSEMNVSTLELGDSALYLCASSLTPTGPYGYTFGSGTRLTVV.

This clonotype was seen repeatedly, ten times or more. This rearrangement joins TRBV5-1 to TRBJ2-7; D not resolved. From germline, CDR1 is SGHRS and CDR2 YFSETQ. V was shortened by 3 bases and J by 4 bases, with 11 bases between the two germline ends. The CDR3 loop spans 13 amino acids. CDR3 in amino acids: CASSSQKTYEQYF. The CDR3 DNA reads TGCGCCAGCAGCTCCCAGAAGACGTACGAGCAGTACTTC.

The chain carries TRBV20-1 and TRBJ2-5, with 10 bases aligning to TRBD2. Germline lookup yields CDR1 DFQATT and CDR2 SNEGSKA (reference sequence). The CDR3 is 18 residues long. Germline trimming cut 4 bases from V and 2 bases from J; bases unmatched to any gene: 16. CDR3 nucleotides: TGCAGTGCTACGGCGGCTAGCGGGAGAGAGGGTCCACAAGAGACCCAGTACTTC. Translating gives CSATAASGREGPQETQYF.

This clonotype showed up just a few times. This rearrangement joins TRBV28 to TRBJ2-2; TRBD1 matches at 7 bases. The V and J ends lost 10 bases and 1 base, in that order; junction bases with no gene match: 6. The germline V gene encodes CDR1 MDHEN and CDR2 SYDVKM. The CDR3 has 14 amino acids. The CDR3 DNA sequence: TGTGCCACCGCAAACAGGGGGAACACCGGGGAGCTGTTTTTT. Translated, it gives CATANRGNTGELFF.

The chain combines TRBV5-1 with TRBJ2-1; unclear D gene. The CDR3 is 15 residues long. Germline assignment: CDR1 SGHRS and CDR2 YFSETQ. V lost 0 bases and J lost 1, with 8 bases in between. In DNA form, the CDR3 reads TGCGCCAGCAGCTTGGTGTCCACTTCCTACAATGAGCAGTTCTTC. Its protein is CASSLVSTSYNEQFF.

This clonotype appeared a few times. The rearrangement links TRBV5-1 to TRBJ1-5, with TRBD1 as a possible D gene (5 bases). The length of the CDR3 is 14 residues. Germline CDR1 and CDR2: SGHRS and YFSETQ. V was trimmed by 7 bases and J by 9 bases, leaving 20 bases between them. CDR3 residues: CASLPGHLDPPQHF. The CDR3, as DNA: TGCGCCAGCCTGCCTGGACACCTAGATCCGCCCCAGCATTTT.

This clonotype was picked up a small number of times. The chain is built from TRBV28 and TRBJ2-5, with 7 bases aligning to TRBD1. Germline lookup yields CDR1 MDHEN and CDR2 SYDVKM. This CDR3 has 13 amino acids. V shed 3 bases, J shed 5 bases, and the junction held 3 bases outside the gene matches. The CDR3 is CASSFGTEETQYF. The CDR3 coding sequence is TGTGCCAGCAGTTTTGGGACAGAGGAGACCCAGTACTTC.

The V gene is TRBV14, the J gene TRBJ2-7; TRBD2 aligns across 8 bases. Germline values: CDR1 SGHDN, CDR2 FVKESK. This CDR3 is 14 amino acids long. V dropped 1 base and J dropped 6; count of bases not matched to a gene: 5. CDR3 sequence reads: CASSQVGAGGEQYV. In nucleotides, the CDR3 is TGTGCCAGCAGCCAAGTGGGGGCGGGAGGCGAGCAGTACGTC.